This TCR beta chain was documented in a study of T cells in Graves' hyperthyroidism and ophthalmopathy. Authors of the study amplified TCR beta CDR3 regions from RNA transcripts. Initially, a first-round RT-PCR of the TCR CDR3 employed the HTBI primer set. Via MiXCR, TCRdb re-called the multiplex PCR reads, giving one row per CDR3 protein. Here the sample spans around 300,000 distinct CDR3 sequences, about 14% being singletons. Germline V gene sequence: CDR1 SNHLY, CDR2 FYNNEI. This CDR3 has 13 amino acids. The ends were cut back, 7 bases at V and 4 bases at J, with 11 bases in the middle. This clonotype was seen repeatedly, ten times or more.

The sequence came from a woman in her 30s with Graves' hyperthyroidism that later progressed to Graves' ophthalmopathy. Sequenced input: blood. The gene calls are TRBV2 and TRBJ1-5; D unclear. CDR3: CASNPGENQPQHF. The CDR3 DNA reads TGTGCCAGCAACCCGGGAGAGAATCAGCCCCAGCATTTT. The full variable domain, completed using reference TRBV2 and TRBJ1-5, is EPEVTQTPSHQVTQMGQEVILRCVPISNHLYFYWYRQILGQKVEFLVSFYNNEISEKSEIFDDQFSVERPDGSNFTLKIRSTKLEDSAMYFCASNPGENQPQHFGDGTRLSIL.